What follows are 9 T cell receptor beta chains derived from one specimen sequenced in a study of blood T cell repertoires in COVID-19. Assay used: immunoSEQ multiplex PCR; TCRdb lists only in-frame clones, some missing. The repertoire holds roughly 200,000 clones, approximately 81% seen once, with about 5% in the top ten. The material sequenced was peripheral blood. These receptor sequences come from an elderly woman with acute or convalescent COVID-19.

The chain combines TRBV18 with TRBJ1-3; possible D gene TRBD1, 6 bases. Per the germline V gene, CDR1 is KGHSH and CDR2 is LQKENI. The CDR3 extends over 16 amino acids. Deletions cut 3 bases from V and 2 bases from J, with 14 bases between. The CDR3 DNA follows: TGTGCCAGCTCACCGATTTCGGACAGACCTGGAAACACCATATATTTT. Residues: CASSPISDRPGNTIYF.

This chain links TRBV5-1 with TRBJ1-1; 10 bases align to TRBD1. CDR3 size: 13 residues. V lost 4 bases and J lost 6; bases outside the gene matches: 3. From germline, CDR1 is SGHRS and CDR2 YFSETQ. The CDR3 spells CASSAGTGAEAFF. CDR3 DNA sequence: TGCGCCAGCAGCGCCGGGACAGGGGCTGAAGCTTTCTTT.

V and J are TRBV6-6 and TRBJ1-1; D is unclear. This CDR3 spans 13 amino acids. The V gene lost 10 bases and the J gene lost 5 bases, with 17 bases spanning the gap. CDR1 MNHNY and CDR2 SVGAGI come from the germline V gene (reference sequence). CDR3 nucleotides: TGTGCCACCCACCGAGGTTCGGAAACTGAAGCTTTCTTT. This encodes CATHRGSETEAFF.

The rearrangement links TRBV29-1 to TRBJ2-3; possibly TRBD2 for D (6 bases). Per the germline V gene, CDR1 is SQVTM and CDR2 is ANQGSEA. Between the trimmed V and J ends, which lost 7 bases and 6 bases, there was a span of 11 bases. The CDR3 sequence is 11 residues long. Written as DNA, the CDR3 is TGCAGCGGACCTCGGGGGGATACGCAGTATTTT. This gives the protein CSGPRGDTQYF.

The chain is built from TRBV6-5 and TRBJ1-1; 11 positions agree with TRBD1. Trimming removed 4 bases from V and 10 bases from J; junction bases left unmatched: 11. The CDR3 covers 15 residues. Germline loops: CDR1 MNHEY, CDR2 SVGAGI. CDR3 sequence reads: CASSSGGTGGDRAFF. As DNA, the CDR3 is TGTGCCAGCAGTTCCGGCGGGACAGGGGGAGATCGAGCTTTCTTT.

The J gene is TRBJ1-3, the V gene TRBV7-2; D ambiguous. V lost 6 bases and J 0 bases, leaving 12 bases between the germline ends. The CDR3 has 15 amino acids. Germline V gives CDR1 SGHTA, CDR2 FQGNSA. The CDR3 loop is CASSQWHHSGNTIYF. In DNA form, the CDR3 reads TGTGCCAGCAGTCAATGGCACCACTCTGGAAACACCATATATTTT.

The chain carries TRBV27 and TRBJ1-3; D call uncertain. The CDR3 totals 16 residues. Germline loops: CDR1 MNHEY, CDR2 SMNVEV (reference sequence). The V end was cut by 2 bases, the J end by 0 bases, with 11 bases between. In nucleotides, the CDR3 is TGTGCCAGCAGTTTACCAAACACAGTCTCTGGAAACACCATATATTTT. Encoded protein: CASSLPNTVSGNTIYF.

Notes on this clone: The junction and the germline gene differ at one end; a read error may be behind it. The rearrangement uses TRBV29-1 and TRBJ1-2; 8 bases agree with TRBD1. From germline, CDR1 is SQVTM and CDR2 ANQGSEA. The CDR3 has 11 amino acids. This chain's CDR3 is CSVGSDRAPLF. CDR3 in DNA: TGCAGCGTGGGGTCGGACAGGGCGCCTCTCTTC. Supplemented by reference TRBV29-1 and TRBJ1-2, the full variable domain reads SAVISQKPSRDICQRGTSLTIQCQVDSQVTMMFWYRQQPGQSLTLIATANQGSEATYESGFVIDKFPISRPNLTFSTLTVSNMSPEDSSIYLCSVGSDRAPLFGSGTRLTVV.

The V call is TRBV5-1, the J call TRBJ2-7; a weak D match, TRBD2 (6 bases). Trimming stripped 4 bases from V and 0 bases from J, with 20 bases between. Germline V gene sequence: CDR1 SGHRS, CDR2 YFSETQ. There are 17 residues in the CDR3. The CDR3 DNA sequence: TGCGCCAGCAGCCCCGGAGGGGCGGGTTTCTCCTCCTACGAGCAGTACTTC. Translation: CASSPGGAGFSSYEQYF.